Described below is a single T cell receptor (beta chain) sequence and its context. These data are taken from a study of T cell changes during pregnancy in multiple sclerosis. The repertoire was sequenced with immunoSEQ multiplex PCR; TCRdb's copy has only in-frame clones and lacks some. This table has approximately 49,000 clones, approximately 92% appearing once. Germline assignment: CDR1 SGHVS and CDR2 FNYEAQ. The CDR3 sequence is 15 residues long. Trimming took 5 bases from V and 10 from J; bases not matched to a gene: 7. This material consisted of CD4+ T cells from peripheral blood mononuclear cells, taken in the second trimester of pregnancy. The chain recombines TRBV7-6 with TRBJ1-6; TRBD1 aligns across 11 bases. This receptor was identified in a female donor in good health, enrolled as a control in a pregnancy study. CDR3 amino acids: CASSPGTGGISPLHF. In DNA form, the CDR3 reads TGTGCCAGCAGCCCAGGGACAGGGGGGATCTCACCCCTCCACTTT.